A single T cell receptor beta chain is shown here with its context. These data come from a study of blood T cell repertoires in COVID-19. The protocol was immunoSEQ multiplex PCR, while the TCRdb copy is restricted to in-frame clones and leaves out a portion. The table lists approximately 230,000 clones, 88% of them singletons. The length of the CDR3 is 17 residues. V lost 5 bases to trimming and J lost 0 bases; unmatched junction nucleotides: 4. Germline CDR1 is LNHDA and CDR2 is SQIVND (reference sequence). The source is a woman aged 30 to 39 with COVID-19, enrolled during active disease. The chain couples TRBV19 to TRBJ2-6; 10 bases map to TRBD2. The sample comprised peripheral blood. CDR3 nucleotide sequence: TGTGCCAGTAGTGGCCTAGCGGGAGCCTCTGGGGCCAACGTCCTGACTTTC. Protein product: CASSGLAGASGANVLTF.